This T cell receptor (beta chain) was sequenced for a study of shared clonotypes between healthy human individuals. Broader study findings: Compared with clonotypes that all four donors shared, non-shared clonotypes had lower generation probabilities. When naive CD4 clonotypes were compared across a few donors, 5% to 5.5% were shared.

On sorted subsets, replicate PCRs used approximately 190 ng DNA, or tens of thousands of T cell genomes. In the original processing: Without quality scores, immunoSEQ junctional reads could not be filtered like full-length reads. Produced via immunoSEQ multiplex PCR; TCRdb's table is partial and in-frame only. V, J and clone size reflect that table, while D and trimming were determined from the DNA. The repertoire holds about 1,800,000 clones, with about 95% as singletons. Positively selected for CCR7, the CD45RO-negative cells used as naive CD8 cells excluded terminally differentiated effector memory CD45RA+ cells. The CDR3 is 13 residues long. CDR1 and CDR2 from the germline V gene are GTSNPN and SVGIG (reference sequence). Trimming cost V 2 bases and J 7 bases; bases outside gene matches: 7. About this clone itself: The antigen is undetermined.

The sample consisted of naive CD8+ T cells sorted from blood. This clonotype was obtained from a man aged 18-30 years in good health. The V and J genes are TRBV30 and TRBJ2-7; 8 bases are a match to TRBD1. The CDR3 sequence: CAWSSQGAWEQYF. CDR3 DNA: TGTGCCTGGAGTAGCCAGGGGGCGTGGGAGCAGTACTTC.